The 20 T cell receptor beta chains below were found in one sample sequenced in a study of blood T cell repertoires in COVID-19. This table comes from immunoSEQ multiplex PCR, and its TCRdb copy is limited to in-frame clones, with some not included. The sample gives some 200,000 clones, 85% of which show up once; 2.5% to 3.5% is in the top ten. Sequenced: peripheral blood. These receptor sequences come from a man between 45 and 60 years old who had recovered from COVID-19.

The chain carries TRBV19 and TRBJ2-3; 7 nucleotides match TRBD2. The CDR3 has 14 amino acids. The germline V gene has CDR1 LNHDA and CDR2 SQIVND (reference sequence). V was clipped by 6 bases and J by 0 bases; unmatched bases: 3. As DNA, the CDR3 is TGTGCCAGTAGGCGGGAGCTAAGCACAGATACGCAGTATTTT. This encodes CASRRELSTDTQYF.

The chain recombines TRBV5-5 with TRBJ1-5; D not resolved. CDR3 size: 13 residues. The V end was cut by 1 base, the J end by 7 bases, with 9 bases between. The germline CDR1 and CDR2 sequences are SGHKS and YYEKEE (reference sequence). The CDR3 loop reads CASSLTTQQPQHF. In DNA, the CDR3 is TGTGCCAGCAGCTTGACCACGCAGCAGCCCCAGCATTTT.

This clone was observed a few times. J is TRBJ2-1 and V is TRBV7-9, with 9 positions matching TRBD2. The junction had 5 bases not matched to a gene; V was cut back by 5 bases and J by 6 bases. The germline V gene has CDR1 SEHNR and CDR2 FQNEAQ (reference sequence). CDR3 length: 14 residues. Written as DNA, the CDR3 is TGTGCCAGCAGCCCCGGGACTAGCCTCAATGAGCAGTTCTTC. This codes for CASSPGTSLNEQFF.

The CDR3 spells CASSPAGGALSETQYF. In DNA form, the CDR3 reads TGTGCCAGTAGCCCCGCAGGGGGCGCGTTGTCGGAGACCCAGTACTTC. This chain links TRBV19 with TRBJ2-5; 8 positions agree with TRBD1. The CDR3 extends over 16 amino acids. From germline, CDR1 is LNHDA and CDR2 SQIVND (reference sequence). The ends lost 6 bases at V and 5 bases at J; junction bases unmatched: 14.

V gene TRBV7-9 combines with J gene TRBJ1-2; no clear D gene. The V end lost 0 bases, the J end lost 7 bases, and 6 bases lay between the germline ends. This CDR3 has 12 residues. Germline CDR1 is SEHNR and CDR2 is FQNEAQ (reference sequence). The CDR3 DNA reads TGTGCCAGCAGCTTAGCCTGGGCTGGCTACACCTTC. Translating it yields CASSLAWAGYTF.

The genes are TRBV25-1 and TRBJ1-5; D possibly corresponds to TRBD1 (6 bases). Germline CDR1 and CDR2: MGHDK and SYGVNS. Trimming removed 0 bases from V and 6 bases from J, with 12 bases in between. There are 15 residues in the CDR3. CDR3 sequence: CASSEYSRGGQPQHF. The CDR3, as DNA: TGTGCCAGCAGTGAATATAGCAGGGGTGGTCAGCCCCAGCATTTT.

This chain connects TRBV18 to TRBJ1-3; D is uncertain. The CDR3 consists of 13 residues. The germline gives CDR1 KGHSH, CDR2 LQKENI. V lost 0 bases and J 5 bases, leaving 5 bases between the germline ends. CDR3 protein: CASSPPSRNTIYF. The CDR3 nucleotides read TGTGCCAGCTCACCACCTAGCCGAAACACCATATATTTT.

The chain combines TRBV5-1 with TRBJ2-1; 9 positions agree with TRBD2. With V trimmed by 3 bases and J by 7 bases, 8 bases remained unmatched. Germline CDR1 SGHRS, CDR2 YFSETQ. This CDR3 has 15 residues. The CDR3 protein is CASSSSGLALNEQFF. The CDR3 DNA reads TGCGCCAGCAGCTCCAGCGGACTAGCGTTGAATGAGCAGTTCTTC.

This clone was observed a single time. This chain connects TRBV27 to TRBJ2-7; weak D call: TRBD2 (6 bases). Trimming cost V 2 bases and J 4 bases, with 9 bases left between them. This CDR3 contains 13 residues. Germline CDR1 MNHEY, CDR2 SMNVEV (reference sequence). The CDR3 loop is CASSLISGYEQYF. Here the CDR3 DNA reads TGTGCCAGCAGTTTAATTAGCGGATACGAGCAGTACTTC.

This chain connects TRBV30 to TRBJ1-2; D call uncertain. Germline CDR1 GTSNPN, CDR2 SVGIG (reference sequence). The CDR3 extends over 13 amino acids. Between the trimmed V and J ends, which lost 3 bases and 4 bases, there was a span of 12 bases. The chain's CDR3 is CAWSGLILYGYTF. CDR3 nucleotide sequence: TGTGCCTGGAGCGGACTCATTCTCTATGGCTACACCTTC. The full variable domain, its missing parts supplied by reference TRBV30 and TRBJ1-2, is SQTIHQWPATLVQPVGSPLSLECTVEGTSNPNLYWYRQAAGRGLQLLFYSVGIGQISSEVPQNLSASRPQDRQFILSSKKLLLSDSGFYLCAWSGLILYGYTFGSGTRLTVV.

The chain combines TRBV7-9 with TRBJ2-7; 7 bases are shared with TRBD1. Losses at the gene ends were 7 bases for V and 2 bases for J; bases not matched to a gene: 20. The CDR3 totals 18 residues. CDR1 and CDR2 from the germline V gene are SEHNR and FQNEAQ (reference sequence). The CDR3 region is CASTQGTANPFTTYEQYF. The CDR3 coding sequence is TGTGCCAGCACCCAAGGGACAGCCAATCCCTTTACCACCTACGAGCAGTACTTC.

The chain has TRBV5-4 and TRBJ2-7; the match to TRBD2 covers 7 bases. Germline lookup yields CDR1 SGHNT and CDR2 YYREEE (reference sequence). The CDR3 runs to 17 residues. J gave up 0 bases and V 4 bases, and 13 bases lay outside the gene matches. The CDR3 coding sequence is TGTGCCAGCAGCCTGCCGTGGGCAGGCGGGGGCTCCTACGAGCAGTACTTC. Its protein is CASSLPWAGGGSYEQYF.

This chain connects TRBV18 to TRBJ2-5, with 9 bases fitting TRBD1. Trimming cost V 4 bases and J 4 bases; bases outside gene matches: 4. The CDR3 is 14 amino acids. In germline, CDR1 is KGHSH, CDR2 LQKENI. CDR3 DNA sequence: TGTGCCAGCTCACTTTCGACAGGGGGAGAGACCCAGTACTTC. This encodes CASSLSTGGETQYF.

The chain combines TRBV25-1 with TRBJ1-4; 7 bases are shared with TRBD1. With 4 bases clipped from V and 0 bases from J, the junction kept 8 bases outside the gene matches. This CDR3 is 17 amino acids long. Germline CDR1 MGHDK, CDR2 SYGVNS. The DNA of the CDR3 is TGTGCCAGCAGTGCCCACAGGGGACTTGCAACTAATGAAAAACTGTTTTTT. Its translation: CASSAHRGLATNEKLFF.

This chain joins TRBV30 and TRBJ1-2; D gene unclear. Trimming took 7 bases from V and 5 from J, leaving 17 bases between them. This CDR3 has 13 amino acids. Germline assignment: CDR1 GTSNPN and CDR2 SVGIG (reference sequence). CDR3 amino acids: CAFYRDSLYGYTF. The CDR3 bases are TGTGCCTTTTACAGAGATTCACTTTATGGCTACACCTTC.

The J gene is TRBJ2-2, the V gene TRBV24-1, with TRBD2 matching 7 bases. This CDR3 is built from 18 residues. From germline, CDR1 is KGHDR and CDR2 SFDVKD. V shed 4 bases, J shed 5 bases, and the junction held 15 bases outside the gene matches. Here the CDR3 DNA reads TGTGCCACCAGTGAAGCCTGGGGGGGAACGGTACCAACCGGGGAGCTGTTTTTT. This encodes CATSEAWGGTVPTGELFF.

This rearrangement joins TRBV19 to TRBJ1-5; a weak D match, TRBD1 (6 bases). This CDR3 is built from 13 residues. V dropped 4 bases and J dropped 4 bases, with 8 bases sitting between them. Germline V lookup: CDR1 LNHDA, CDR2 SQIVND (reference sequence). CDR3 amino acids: CASSRTVNQPQHF. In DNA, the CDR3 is TGTGCCAGTAGTAGGACAGTTAATCAGCCCCAGCATTTT.

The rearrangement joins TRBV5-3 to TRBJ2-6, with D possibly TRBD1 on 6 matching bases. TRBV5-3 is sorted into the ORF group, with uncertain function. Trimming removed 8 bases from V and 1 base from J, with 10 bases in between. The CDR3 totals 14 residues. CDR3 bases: TGTGCCAGGGGCCAGGGGTCTGGGGCCAACGTCCTGACTTTC. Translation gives CARGQGSGANVLTF.

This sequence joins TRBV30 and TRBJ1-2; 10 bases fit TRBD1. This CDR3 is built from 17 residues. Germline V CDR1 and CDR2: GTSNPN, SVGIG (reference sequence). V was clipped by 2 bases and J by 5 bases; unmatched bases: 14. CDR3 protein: CAWSFRDRGRLEYGYTF. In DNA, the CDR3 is TGTGCCTGGAGTTTTCGGGACAGGGGAAGGTTGGAGTATGGCTACACCTTC.

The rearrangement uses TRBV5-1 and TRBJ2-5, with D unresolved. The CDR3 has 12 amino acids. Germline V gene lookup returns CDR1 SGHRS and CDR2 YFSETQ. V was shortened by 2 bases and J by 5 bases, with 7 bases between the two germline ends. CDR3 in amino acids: CASSFSEETQYF. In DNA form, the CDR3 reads TGCGCCAGCAGCTTCTCGGAGGAGACCCAGTACTTC.